This T cell receptor (beta chain) was recorded in a study of CD8+CD57+ T cells in acquired aplastic anemia. Study-wide context: The DNA of sorted CD4+ and CD8+ cells averaged approximately 3.4 ug. Researchers reported that healthy donors averaged around 10 million reads for CD4+ cells. Study-level points and caveats: Levels of CD8+ Simpson's diversity were not significantly distinct in patients versus controls. A set of about 30 CD8+ CDR3 sequences was shared between patients and controls, and these sequences appeared highly expressed in patients.

This clonotype was counted ten times or more. What it binds is not known. Researchers used genomic DNA as the template to profile TCR beta VDJ and CDR3. TCRdb passed the reads through MiXCR, listing each CDR3 protein once. The data contain 62,000 or so distinct CDR3 sequences, approximately 54% of them singletons. V gave up 6 bases and J gave up 5 bases, with 17 bases separating them. The CDR3 is made up of 14 amino acids. The germline V gene encodes CDR1 DFQATT and CDR2 SNEGSKA (reference sequence). Sequenced sample: sorted CD4+, CD8+, or CD8+CD57+ T cells (not recorded which) from PBMCs. V is TRBV20-1 and J is TRBJ2-1, with D maybe TRBD2 (5 bases). The source of this sequence is a human donor in good health, serving as a control. The CDR3 protein is CSAPDYRGHNEQFF. As DNA, the CDR3 is TGCAGTGCGCCCGACTACAGAGGACACAATGAGCAGTTCTTC.